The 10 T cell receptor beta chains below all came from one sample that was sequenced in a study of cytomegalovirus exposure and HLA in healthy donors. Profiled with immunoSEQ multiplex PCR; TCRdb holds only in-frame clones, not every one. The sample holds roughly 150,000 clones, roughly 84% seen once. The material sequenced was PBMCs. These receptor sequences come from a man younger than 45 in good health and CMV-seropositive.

The CDR3 spells CASSIAGQPQHF. Here the CDR3 DNA reads TGTGCCAGTAGTATAGCGGGTCAGCCCCAGCATTTT. The V and J genes are TRBV19 and TRBJ1-5; no firm D call. V dropped 1 base and J dropped 6 bases, with 4 bases sitting between them. CDR1 is LNHDA and CDR2 is SQIVND in the germline V gene (reference sequence). CDR3 size: 12 residues.

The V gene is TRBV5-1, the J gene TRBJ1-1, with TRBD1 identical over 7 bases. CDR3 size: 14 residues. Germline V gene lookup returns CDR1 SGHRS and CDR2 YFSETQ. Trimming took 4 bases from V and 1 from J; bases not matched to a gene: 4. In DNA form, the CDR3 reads TGCGCCAGCAGCCCGGGACAGCCGAACACTGAAGCTTTCTTT. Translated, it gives CASSPGQPNTEAFF.

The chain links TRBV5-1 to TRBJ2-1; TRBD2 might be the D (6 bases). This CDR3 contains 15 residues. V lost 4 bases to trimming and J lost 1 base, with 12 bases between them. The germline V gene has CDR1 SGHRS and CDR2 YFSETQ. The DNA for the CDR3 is TGCGCCAGCAGCACGAGACTAGTTTCCTACAATGAGCAGTTCTTC. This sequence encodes CASSTRLVSYNEQFF.

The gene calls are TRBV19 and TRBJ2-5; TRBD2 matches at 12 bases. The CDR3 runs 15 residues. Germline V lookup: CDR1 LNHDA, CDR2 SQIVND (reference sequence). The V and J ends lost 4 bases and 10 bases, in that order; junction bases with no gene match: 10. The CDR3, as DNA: TGTGCCAGTAGTAGTGGTTCTAGCGGGGGGGCGGGCCAGTACTTC. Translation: CASSSGSSGGAGQYF. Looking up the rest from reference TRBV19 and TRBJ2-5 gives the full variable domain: DGGITQSPKYLFRKEGQNVTLSCEQNLNHDAMYWYRQDPGQGLRLIYYSQIVNDFQKGDIAEGYSVSREKKESFPLTVTSAQKNPTAFYLCASSSGSSGGAGQYFGPGTRLLVL.

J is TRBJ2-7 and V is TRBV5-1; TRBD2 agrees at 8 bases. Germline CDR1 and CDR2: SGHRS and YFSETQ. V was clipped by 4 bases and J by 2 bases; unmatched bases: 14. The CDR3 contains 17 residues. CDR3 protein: CASSQNLRGAQTYEQYF. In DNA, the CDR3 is TGCGCCAGCAGCCAGAACTTGCGGGGGGCCCAAACCTACGAGCAGTACTTC.

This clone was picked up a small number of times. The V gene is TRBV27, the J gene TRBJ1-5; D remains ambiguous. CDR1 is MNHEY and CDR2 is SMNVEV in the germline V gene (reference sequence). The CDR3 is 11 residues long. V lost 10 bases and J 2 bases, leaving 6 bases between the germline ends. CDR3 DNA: TGTGCCAAAGGAGGCAATCAGCCCCAGCATTTT. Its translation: CAKGGNQPQHF.

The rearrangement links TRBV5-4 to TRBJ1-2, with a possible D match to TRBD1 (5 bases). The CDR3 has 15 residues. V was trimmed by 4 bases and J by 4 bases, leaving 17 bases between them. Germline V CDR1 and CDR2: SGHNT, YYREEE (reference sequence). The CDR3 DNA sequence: TGTGCCAGCAGCCTCGGGACTCCAGGACTCTATGGCTACACCTTC. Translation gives CASSLGTPGLYGYTF.

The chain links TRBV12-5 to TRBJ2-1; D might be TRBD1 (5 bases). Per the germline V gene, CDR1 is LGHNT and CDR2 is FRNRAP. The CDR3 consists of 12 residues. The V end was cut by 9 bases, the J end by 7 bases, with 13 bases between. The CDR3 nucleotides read TGTGCTAGCCAAGCAGGGAAAAATGAGCAGTTCTTC. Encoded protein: CASQAGKNEQFF. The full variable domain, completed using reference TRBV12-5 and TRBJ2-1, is DARVTQTPRHKVTEMGQEVTMRCQPILGHNTVFWYRQTMMQGLELLAYFRNRAPLDDSGMPKDRFSAEMPDATLATLKIQPSEPRDSAVYFCASQAGKNEQFFGPGTRLTVL.

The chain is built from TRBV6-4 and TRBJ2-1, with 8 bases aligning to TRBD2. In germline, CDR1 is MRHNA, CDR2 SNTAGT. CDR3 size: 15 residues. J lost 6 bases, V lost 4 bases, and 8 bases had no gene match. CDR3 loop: CASSASGGRPNEQFF. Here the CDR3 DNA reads TGTGCCAGCAGTGCCTCGGGGGGGAGACCCAATGAGCAGTTCTTC.

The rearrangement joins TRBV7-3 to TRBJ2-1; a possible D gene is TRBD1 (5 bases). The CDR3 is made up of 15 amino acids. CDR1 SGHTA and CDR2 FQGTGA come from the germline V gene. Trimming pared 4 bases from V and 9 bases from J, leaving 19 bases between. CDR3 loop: CASSSDRGNPTEQFF. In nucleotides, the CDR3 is TGTGCCAGCAGCTCCGACAGAGGCAACCCTACTGAGCAGTTCTTC.